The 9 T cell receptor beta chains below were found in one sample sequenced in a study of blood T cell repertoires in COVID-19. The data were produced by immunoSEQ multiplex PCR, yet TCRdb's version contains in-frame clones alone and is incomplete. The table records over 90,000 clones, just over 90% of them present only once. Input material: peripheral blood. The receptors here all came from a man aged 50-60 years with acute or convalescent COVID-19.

The CDR3 nucleotides read TGCGCCAGCAGTGAGTTGGGCCTTCGCACAGATACGCAGTATTTT. Protein: CASSELGLRTDTQYF. V and J are TRBV10-1 and TRBJ2-3, with unresolved D. The V gene lost 1 base and the J gene lost 1 base, with 9 bases spanning the gap. This CDR3 is built from 15 residues. CDR1 WNHNN and CDR2 SYGVQD come from the germline V gene (reference sequence).

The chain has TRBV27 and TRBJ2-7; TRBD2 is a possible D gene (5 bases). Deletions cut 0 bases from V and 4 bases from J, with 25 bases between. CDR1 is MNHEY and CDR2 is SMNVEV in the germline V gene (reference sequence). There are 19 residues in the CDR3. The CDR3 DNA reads TGTGCCAGCAGTTTATCGGCCCCGAGGAGGAGCGGATTTACTTACGAGCAGTACTTC. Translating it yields CASSLSAPRRSGFTYEQYF.

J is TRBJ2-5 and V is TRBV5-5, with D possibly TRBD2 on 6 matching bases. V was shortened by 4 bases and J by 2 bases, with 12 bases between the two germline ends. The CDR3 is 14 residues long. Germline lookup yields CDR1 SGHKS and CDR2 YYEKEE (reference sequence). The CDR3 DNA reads TGTGCCAGCAGCCGGGGGTGGGATCAAGAGACCCAGTACTTC. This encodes CASSRGWDQETQYF.

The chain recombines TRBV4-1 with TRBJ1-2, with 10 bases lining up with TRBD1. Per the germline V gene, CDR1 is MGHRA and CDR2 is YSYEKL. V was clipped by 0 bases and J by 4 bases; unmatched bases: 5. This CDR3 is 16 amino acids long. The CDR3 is CASSQEGGTGVYGYTF. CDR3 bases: TGCGCCAGCAGCCAAGAAGGGGGGACAGGGGTCTATGGCTACACCTTC.

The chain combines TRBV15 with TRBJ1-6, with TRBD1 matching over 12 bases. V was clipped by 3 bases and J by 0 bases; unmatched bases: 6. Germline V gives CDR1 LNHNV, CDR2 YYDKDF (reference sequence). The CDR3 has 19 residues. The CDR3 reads CATSSQGQGASSYNSPLHF. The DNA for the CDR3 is TGTGCCACCAGCAGCCAGGGACAGGGGGCGAGCTCCTATAATTCACCCCTCCACTTT.

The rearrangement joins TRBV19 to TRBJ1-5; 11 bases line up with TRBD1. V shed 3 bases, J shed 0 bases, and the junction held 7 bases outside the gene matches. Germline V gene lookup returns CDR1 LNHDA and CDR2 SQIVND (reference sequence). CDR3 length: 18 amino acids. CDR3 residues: CASSIPGTGGYSNQPQHF. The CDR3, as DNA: TGTGCCAGTAGTATTCCCGGGACAGGGGGATATAGCAATCAGCCCCAGCATTTT.

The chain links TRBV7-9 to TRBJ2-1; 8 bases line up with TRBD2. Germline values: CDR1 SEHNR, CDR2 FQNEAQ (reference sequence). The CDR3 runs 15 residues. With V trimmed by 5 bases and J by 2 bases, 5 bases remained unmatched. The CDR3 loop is CASSAAGATYNEQFF. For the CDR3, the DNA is TGTGCCAGCAGCGCAGCGGGAGCAACCTACAATGAGCAGTTCTTC.

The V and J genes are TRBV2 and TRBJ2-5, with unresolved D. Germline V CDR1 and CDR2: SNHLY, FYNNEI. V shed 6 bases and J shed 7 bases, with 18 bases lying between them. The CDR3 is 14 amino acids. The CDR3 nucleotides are TGTGCCAGCAGGGCGGAGAGCGCCCCCGGGACCCAGTACTTC. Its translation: CASRAESAPGTQYF. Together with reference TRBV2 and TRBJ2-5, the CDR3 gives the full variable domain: EPEVTQTPSHQVTQMGQEVILRCVPISNHLYFYWYRQILGQKVEFLVSFYNNEISEKSEIFDDQFSVERPDGSNFTLKIRSTKLEDSAMYFCASRAESAPGTQYFGPGTRLLVL.

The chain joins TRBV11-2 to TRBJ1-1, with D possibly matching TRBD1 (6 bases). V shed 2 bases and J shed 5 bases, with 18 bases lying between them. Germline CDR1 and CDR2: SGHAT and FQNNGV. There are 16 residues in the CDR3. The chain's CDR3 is CASSLMLSGRGTEAFF. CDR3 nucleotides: TGTGCCAGCAGCTTAATGCTTTCGGGCAGGGGTACTGAAGCTTTCTTT.